Shown below are 7 T cell receptor beta chains from a single sample sequenced in a study of cytomegalovirus exposure and HLA in healthy donors. With 60 Vbeta and 13 Jbeta primers, the PCR was carried out. The data were produced by immunoSEQ multiplex PCR, yet TCRdb's version contains in-frame clones alone and is incomplete. This repertoire includes roughly 55,000 clones. The specimen sequenced was PBMCs. The receptors come from a woman aged 50 to 65 in good health and CMV-seropositive.

This chain joins TRBV15 and TRBJ2-6; perhaps TRBD2 as D (6 bases). The CDR3 spans 18 residues. Trimming cost V 1 base and J 4 bases, with 17 bases left between them. Germline V gene data show CDR1 as LNHNV and CDR2 as YYDKDF (reference sequence). The DNA for the CDR3 is TGTGCCACCAGCAGAGCCGGGACTTTCGGCTCGGGGGCCAACGTCCTGACTTTC. The encoded protein is CATSRAGTFGSGANVLTF.

In DNA, the CDR3 is TGTGCCAGCAGCTTGTCCGGACATAGCAATCAGCCCCAGCATTTT. Translation: CASSLSGHSNQPQHF. The chain joins TRBV5-8 to TRBJ1-5, with TRBD1 as a possible D gene (5 bases). CDR1 is SGHTS and CDR2 is YDEGEE in the germline V gene. V gave up 1 base and J gave up 0 bases, with 8 bases separating them. The CDR3 has 15 residues.

The chain links TRBV7-9 to TRBJ2-7, with 8 nucleotides matching TRBD1. This CDR3 has 12 amino acids. Germline assignment: CDR1 SEHNR and CDR2 FQNEAQ (reference sequence). J was trimmed by 3 bases and V by 10 bases; bases with no gene match: 5. The CDR3 loop reads CATTTGGYEQYF. CDR3 in DNA: TGTGCCACCACTACAGGGGGCTACGAGCAGTACTTC.

The chain joins TRBV25-1 to TRBJ1-3; tentative D call: TRBD1 (6 bases). The V gene's germline CDR1 is MGHDK and CDR2 SYGVNS. The CDR3 is 15 residues long. V was pared by 4 bases and J by 3 bases, with 13 bases between. In DNA, the CDR3 is TGTGCCAGCAGTGTTTCGGGGGGCAATGGAAACACCATATATTTT. Encoded protein: CASSVSGGNGNTIYF.

The chain is built from TRBV4-2 and TRBJ2-1, with 15 nucleotides matching TRBD2. Germline V gene data show CDR1 as LGHNA and CDR2 as YNFKEQ. The V segment lost 4 bases and the J segment 6 bases; nucleotides outside the gene matches: 1. CDR3 length: 15 amino acids. The CDR3: CASSPGLAGGNEQFF. DNA of the CDR3: TGTGCCAGCAGCCCGGGACTAGCGGGGGGCAATGAGCAGTTCTTC.

This chain joins TRBV5-4 and TRBJ2-7; 7 bases align to TRBD1. Looked up from germline, CDR1 is SGHNT and CDR2 is YYREEE (reference sequence). This CDR3 has 13 residues. Germline trimming cut 3 bases from V and 3 bases from J; bases unmatched to any gene: 3. The CDR3 loop reads CASSWGTDYEQYF. CDR3 DNA: TGTGCCAGCAGCTGGGGGACAGACTACGAGCAGTACTTC.

The chain has TRBV7-9 and TRBJ2-5; 7 bases align to TRBD1. The CDR3 is 14 residues long. Germline CDR1 is SEHNR and CDR2 is FQNEAQ (reference sequence). The trim removed 5 bases at V and 4 bases at J, leaving 7 bases unmatched. The CDR3, as DNA: TGTGCCAGCAGCCAGGACAGGATTCTAGAGACCCAGTACTTC. This translates into CASSQDRILETQYF.